This T cell receptor beta chain was profiled in a study of monozygotic twins with cystic fibrosis. Profiling relied on immunoSEQ multiplex PCR, and the TCRdb table lists in-frame clones only, not all of them. The repertoire consists of roughly 13,000 clones, with 80% to 90% occurring once and the leading ten covering approximately 0.7%. Study-wide results and limits: V usage most resembled the co-twin in 13 of 16 pairs. Nucleotide-identical clonotype sharing was significantly higher within monozygotic CF twin pairs than between unrelated CF individuals.

Comments on this clone: Its target is unknown.

This CDR3 has 13 amino acids. The germline V gene encodes CDR1 MNHNS and CDR2 SASEGT. V lost 0 bases to trimming and J lost 13 bases, with 16 bases between them. This TCR was recovered from a boy younger than 18 with cystic fibrosis. V and J are TRBV6-1 and TRBJ2-7; D might be TRBD1 (5 bases). Sequences were obtained from blood. CDR3 sequence: CASSEAYRTLGYF. Written as DNA, the CDR3 is TGTGCCAGCAGTGAAGCGTACAGGACCTTAGGCTACTTC.